This T cell receptor (beta chain) comes out of a study of T cells after somatic rescue of genetic block. V was pared by 0 bases and J by 1 base, with 7 bases between. The CDR3 is 14 amino acids. Germline values: CDR1 SGHRS, CDR2 YFSETQ. A few counts support this clone. The protocol was immunoSEQ multiplex PCR, while the TCRdb copy is restricted to in-frame clones and leaves out a portion. The data hold around 64,000 clones, with about 90% observed a single time. Sequenced material: peripheral blood mononuclear cells (PBMCs). This chain joins TRBV5-1 and TRBJ1-2, with D possibly matching TRBD1 (5 bases). The clonotype comes from a man aged 40-50 years. The CDR3 DNA reads TGCGCCAGCAGCTTGGCACAGGTTAACTATGGCTACACCTTC. As protein: CASSLAQVNYGYTF. The variable domain in full, completed from reference TRBV5-1 and TRBJ1-2, reads KAGVTQTPRYLIKTRGQQVTLSCSPISGHRSVSWYQQTPGQGLQFLFEYFSETQRNKGNFPGRFSGRQFSNSRSEMNVSTLELGDSALYLCASSLAQVNYGYTFGSGTRLTVV.